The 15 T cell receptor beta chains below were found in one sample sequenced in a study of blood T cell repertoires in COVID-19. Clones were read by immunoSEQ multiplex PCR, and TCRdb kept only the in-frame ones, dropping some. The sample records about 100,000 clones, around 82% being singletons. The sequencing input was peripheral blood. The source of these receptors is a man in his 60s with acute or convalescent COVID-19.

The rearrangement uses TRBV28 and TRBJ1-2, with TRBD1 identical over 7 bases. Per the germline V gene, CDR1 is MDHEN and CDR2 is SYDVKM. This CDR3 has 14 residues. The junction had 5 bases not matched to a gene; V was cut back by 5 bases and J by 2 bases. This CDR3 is CASSPPGQNYGYTF. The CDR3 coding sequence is TGTGCCAGCAGTCCCCCGGGACAGAACTATGGCTACACCTTC.

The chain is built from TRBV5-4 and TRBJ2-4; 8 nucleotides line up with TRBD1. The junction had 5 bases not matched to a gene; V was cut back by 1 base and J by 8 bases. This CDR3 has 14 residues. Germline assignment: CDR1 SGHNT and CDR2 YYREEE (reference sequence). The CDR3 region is CASSLTGQGDIQYF. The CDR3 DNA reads TGTGCCAGCAGCTTGACAGGACAGGGTGACATTCAGTACTTC.

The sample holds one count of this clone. CDR3 nucleotide sequence: TGTGCCAGCAGTTACTCGCAACTAGCGGGAGAACGGGAGACCCAGTACTTC. Its translation: CASSYSQLAGERETQYF. This sequence joins TRBV6-2 or TRBV6-3 and TRBJ2-5; 11 bases are a match to TRBD2. CDR1 is MNHEY and CDR2 is SVGEGT in the germline V gene. The length of the CDR3 is 17 residues. Trimming removed 0 bases from V and 5 bases from J; junction bases left unmatched: 8.

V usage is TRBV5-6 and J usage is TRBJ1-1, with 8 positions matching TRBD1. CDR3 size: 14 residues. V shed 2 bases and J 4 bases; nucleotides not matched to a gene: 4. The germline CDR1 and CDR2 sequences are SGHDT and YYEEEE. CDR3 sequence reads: CASSFATGVTEAFF. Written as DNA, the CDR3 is TGTGCCAGCAGCTTCGCGACAGGGGTCACTGAAGCTTTCTTT.

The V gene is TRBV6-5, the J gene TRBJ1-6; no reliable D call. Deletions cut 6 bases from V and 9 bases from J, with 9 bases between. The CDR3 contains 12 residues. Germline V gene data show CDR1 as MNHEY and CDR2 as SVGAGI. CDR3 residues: CASSLSSSPLHF. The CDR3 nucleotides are TGTGCCAGCAGCCTCTCGAGTTCACCCCTCCACTTT.

The DNA for the CDR3 is TGTGCCAGCAGCCAAGAGGCAGGGGGCTGGGGAGAGACCCAGTACTTC. Translated: CASSQEAGGWGETQYF. The gene calls are TRBV7-2 and TRBJ2-5; 8 positions agree with TRBD1. The CDR3 contains 16 residues. The germline gives CDR1 SGHTA, CDR2 FQGNSA. V shed 5 bases and J 4 bases; nucleotides not matched to a gene: 12. The full variable domain, with the rest looked up from reference TRBV7-2 and TRBJ2-5, is GAGVSQSPSNKVTEKGKDVELRCDPISGHTALYWYRQSLGQGLEFLIYFQGNSAPDKSGLPSDRFSAERTGGSVSTLTIQRTQQEDSAVYLCASSQEAGGWGETQYFGPGTRLLVL.

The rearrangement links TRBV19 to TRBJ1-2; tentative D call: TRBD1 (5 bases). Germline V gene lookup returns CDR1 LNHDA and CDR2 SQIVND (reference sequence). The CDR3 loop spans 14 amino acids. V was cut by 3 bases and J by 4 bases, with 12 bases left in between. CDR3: CASSIGGASYGYTF. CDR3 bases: TGTGCCAGTAGTATCGGAGGGGCCTCCTATGGCTACACCTTC.

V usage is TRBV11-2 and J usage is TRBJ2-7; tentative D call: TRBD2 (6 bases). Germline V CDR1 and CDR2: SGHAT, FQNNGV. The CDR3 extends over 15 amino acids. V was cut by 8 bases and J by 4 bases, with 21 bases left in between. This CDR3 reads CASGIYGGASYEQYF. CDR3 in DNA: TGTGCCAGCGGGATCTACGGGGGAGCTTCGTACGAGCAGTACTTC.

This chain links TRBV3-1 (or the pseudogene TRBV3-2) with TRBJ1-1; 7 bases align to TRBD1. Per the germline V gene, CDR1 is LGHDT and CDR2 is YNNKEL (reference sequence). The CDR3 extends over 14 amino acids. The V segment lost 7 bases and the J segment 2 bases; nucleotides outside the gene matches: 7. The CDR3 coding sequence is TGTGCCAGCATGTACAGGGGCGACAACACTGAAGCTTTCTTT. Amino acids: CASMYRGDNTEAFF.

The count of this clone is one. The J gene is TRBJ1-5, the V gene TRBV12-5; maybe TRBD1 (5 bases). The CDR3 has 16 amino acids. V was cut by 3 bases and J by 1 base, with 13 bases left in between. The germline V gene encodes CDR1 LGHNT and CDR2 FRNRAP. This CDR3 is CASGFRVGGSNQPQHF. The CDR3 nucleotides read TGTGCTAGTGGTTTCCGAGTGGGGGGGAGCAATCAGCCCCAGCATTTT.

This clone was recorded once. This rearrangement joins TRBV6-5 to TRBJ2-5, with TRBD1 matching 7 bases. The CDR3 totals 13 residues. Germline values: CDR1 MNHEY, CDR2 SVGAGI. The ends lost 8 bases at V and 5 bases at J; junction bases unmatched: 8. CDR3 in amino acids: CASEQGLRETQYF. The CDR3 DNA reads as TGTGCCAGCGAACAGGGGTTACGGGAGACCCAGTACTTC.

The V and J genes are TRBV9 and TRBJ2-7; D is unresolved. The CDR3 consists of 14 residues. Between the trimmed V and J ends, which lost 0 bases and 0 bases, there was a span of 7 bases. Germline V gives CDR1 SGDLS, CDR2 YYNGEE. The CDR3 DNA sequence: TGTGCCAGCAGCGTAGATGCAGTCTCCTACGAGCAGTACTTC. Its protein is CASSVDAVSYEQYF. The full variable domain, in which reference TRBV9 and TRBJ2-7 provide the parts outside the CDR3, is DSGVTQTPKHLITATGQRVTLRCSPRSGDLSVYWYQQSLDQGLQFLIQYYNGEERAKGNILERFSAQQFPDLHSELNLSSLELGDSALYFCASSVDAVSYEQYFGPGTRLTVT.

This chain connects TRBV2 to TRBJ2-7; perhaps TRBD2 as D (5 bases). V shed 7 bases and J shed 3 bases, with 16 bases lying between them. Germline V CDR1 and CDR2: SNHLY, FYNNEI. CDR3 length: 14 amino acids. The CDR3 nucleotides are TGTGCCAGCACTCCGGGATCAAGGGTCTACGAGCAGTACTTC. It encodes CASTPGSRVYEQYF. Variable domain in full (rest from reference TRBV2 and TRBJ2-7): EPEVTQTPSHQVTQMGQEVILRCVPISNHLYFYWYRQILGQKVEFLVSFYNNEISEKSEIFDDQFSVERPDGSNFTLKIRSTKLEDSAMYFCASTPGSRVYEQYFGPGTRLTVT.

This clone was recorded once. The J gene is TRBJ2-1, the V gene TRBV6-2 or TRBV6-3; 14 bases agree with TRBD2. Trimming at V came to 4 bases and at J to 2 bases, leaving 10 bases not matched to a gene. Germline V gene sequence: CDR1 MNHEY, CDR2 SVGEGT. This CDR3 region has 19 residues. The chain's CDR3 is CASSLPGTSGSRAYNEQFF. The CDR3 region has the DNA TGTGCCAGCAGTTTACCCGGGACTAGCGGGAGCAGAGCCTACAATGAGCAGTTCTTC.

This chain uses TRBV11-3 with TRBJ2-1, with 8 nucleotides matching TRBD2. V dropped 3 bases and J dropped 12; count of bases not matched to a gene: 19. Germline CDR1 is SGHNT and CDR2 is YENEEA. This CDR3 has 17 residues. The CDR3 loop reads CASSLGRGEAAGLGQFF. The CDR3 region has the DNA TGTGCCAGCAGCTTGGGTCGTGGGGAAGCGGCGGGACTAGGGCAGTTCTTC.